Shown below are 22 T cell receptor beta chains from a single sample sequenced in a study of T cells in Graves' hyperthyroidism and ophthalmopathy. RNA transcripts provided the source from which TCR beta CDR3 regions were amplified. The HTBI primer set drove a first-round RT-PCR of the TCR CDR3. One entry per CDR3 protein results from TCRdb running MiXCR on the multiplex PCR reads. The data show roughly 500,000 distinct CDR3 sequences, 20% to 25% seen once. Sequencing was performed on blood. The receptors stem from a woman in her 70s with Graves' ophthalmopathy.

The rearrangement uses TRBV19 and TRBJ2-3; D uncertain. The V end was cut by 3 bases, the J end by 2 bases, with 9 bases between. CDR3 length: 14 residues. CDR1 is LNHDA and CDR2 is SQIVND in the germline V gene (reference sequence). CDR3: CASSIGAVTDTQYF. The CDR3 DNA reads as TGTGCCAGTAGTATTGGTGCAGTCACAGATACGCAGTATTTT.

This clonotype has a handful of counts. The gene calls are TRBV18 and TRBJ2-7; D is uncertain. The V and J ends lost 1 base and 6 bases respectively, with 10 bases between them. Germline CDR1 reads KGHSH; CDR2 reads LQKENI. This CDR3 is built from 13 residues. CDR3 sequence reads: CASSPRGSGEQYF. The CDR3 bases are TGTGCCAGCTCACCACGAGGATCCGGCGAGCAGTACTTC.

The sample holds a few counts of this clonotype. The chain recombines TRBV30 with TRBJ1-2; TRBD1 matches 7 bases. The germline gives CDR1 GTSNPN, CDR2 SVGIG (reference sequence). This CDR3 spans 15 amino acids. The ends lost 0 bases at V and 4 bases at J; junction bases unmatched: 8. The CDR3 DNA is TGTGCCTGGAGTGTACCGGGACAGCCTTCCTATGGCTACACCTTC. The encoded protein is CAWSVPGQPSYGYTF. Complete variable domain (other parts from reference TRBV30 and TRBJ1-2): SQTIHQWPATLVQPVGSPLSLECTVEGTSNPNLYWYRQAAGRGLQLLFYSVGIGQISSEVPQNLSASRPQDRQFILSSKKLLLSDSGFYLCAWSVPGQPSYGYTFGSGTRLTVV.

The sample holds a few counts of this clonotype. The V and J genes are TRBV30 and TRBJ2-2; D is uncertain. Trimming pared 3 bases from V and 3 bases from J, leaving 5 bases between. The V gene's germline CDR1 is GTSNPN and CDR2 SVGIG (reference sequence). The CDR3 is made up of 12 amino acids. The CDR3 spells CAWSGYTGELFF. DNA of the CDR3: TGTGCCTGGAGCGGGTACACCGGGGAGCTGTTTTTT.

V is TRBV4-1 and J is TRBJ2-1; 7 bases agree with TRBD1. Germline V gene data show CDR1 as MGHRA and CDR2 as YSYEKL. V lost 4 bases and J lost 4; bases outside the gene matches: 7. The CDR3 is made up of 15 amino acids. The CDR3 loop is CASSPQGVNYNEQFF. CDR3 nucleotides: TGCGCCAGCAGCCCCCAGGGGGTAAATTACAATGAGCAGTTCTTC.

The table lists this clonotype with many counts. The rearrangement uses TRBV5-1 and TRBJ2-7; TRBD2 matches at 13 bases. This CDR3 spans 15 amino acids. Germline CDR1 is SGHRS and CDR2 is YFSETQ. J was trimmed by 2 bases and V by 4 bases; bases with no gene match: 3. The CDR3 reads CASSTSGRAPYEQYF. CDR3 coding DNA: TGCGCCAGCAGCACTAGCGGGAGGGCCCCCTACGAGCAGTACTTC.

V gene TRBV30 combines with J gene TRBJ2-1; 7 bases fit TRBD2. The germline V gene encodes CDR1 GTSNPN and CDR2 SVGIG (reference sequence). The V segment lost 1 base and the J segment 1 base; nucleotides outside the gene matches: 4. The CDR3 runs 15 residues. The CDR3 DNA reads as TGTGCCTGGAGTGCGGGAGGTCTTTCCTACAATGAGCAGTTCTTC. Translating it yields CAWSAGGLSYNEQFF. Full variable domain (remainder filled in from reference TRBV30 and TRBJ2-1): SQTIHQWPATLVQPVGSPLSLECTVEGTSNPNLYWYRQAAGRGLQLLFYSVGIGQISSEVPQNLSASRPQDRQFILSSKKLLLSDSGFYLCAWSAGGLSYNEQFFGPGTRLTVL.

This clonotype was observed a few times. The chain is built from TRBV20-1 and TRBJ1-1; D unresolved. V gave up 5 bases and J gave up 3 bases, with 10 bases separating them. The length of the CDR3 is 12 residues. CDR1 and CDR2 (germline): DFQATT, SNEGSKA (reference sequence). The CDR3 bases are TGCAGTGCTGCCCGGTTGGACACTGAAGCTTTCTTT. Protein: CSAARLDTEAFF.

This clonotype was counted only a few times. V gene TRBV30 combines with J gene TRBJ2-7; 14 nucleotides align to TRBD2. The CDR3 extends over 14 amino acids. V shed 1 base and J 7 bases; nucleotides not matched to a gene: 3. The germline gives CDR1 GTSNPN, CDR2 SVGIG (reference sequence). The CDR3, as DNA: TGTGCCTGGAGTGGGACTAGCGGGAGGAGGGAGCAGTACTTC. Its protein product is CAWSGTSGRREQYF.

This rearrangement joins TRBV18 to TRBJ1-1, with 9 bases matching TRBD1. This CDR3 is 15 amino acids long. Trimming at V came to 4 bases and at J to 5 bases, leaving 8 bases not matched to a gene. Germline-derived CDR1 and CDR2 are KGHSH and LQKENI. This chain's CDR3 is CASSQPGQGGTEAFF. The CDR3 DNA is TGTGCCAGCTCACAACCGGGACAGGGAGGTACTGAAGCTTTCTTT.

There are a few counts of this clonotype. A junction end diverges from the germline sequence, so it may reflect a read error. J is TRBJ1-2 and V is TRBV5-1; 8 bases fit TRBD1. This CDR3 contains 14 residues. From germline, CDR1 is SGHRS and CDR2 YFSETQ. In nucleotides, the CDR3 is TGCGCCAGCAGTTTGGGACAGGAGATAAATGGCTACACCTTC. It translates to CASSLGQEINGYTF.

This clonotype was found a few times. The chain joins TRBV18 to TRBJ2-2, with 7 positions matching TRBD2. CDR1 KGHSH and CDR2 LQKENI come from the germline V gene. This CDR3 contains 15 residues. The trim removed 0 bases at V and 6 bases at J, leaving 4 bases unmatched. CDR3 in amino acids: CASSPPRGSPGELFF. In nucleotides, the CDR3 is TGTGCCAGCTCACCACCGCGCGGGAGTCCCGGGGAGCTGTTTTTT.

This clonotype was counted a few times. This sequence joins TRBV20-1 and TRBJ2-3; 8 bases are shared with TRBD1. Germline CDR1 DFQATT, CDR2 SNEGSKA (reference sequence). Trimming at V came to 8 bases and at J to 1 base, leaving 5 bases not matched to a gene. CDR3 length equals 13 residues. The CDR3 DNA sequence: TGCAGTACCCCGGGACAGGGCACAGATACGCAGTATTTT. This codes for CSTPGQGTDTQYF.

The rearrangement uses TRBV6-5 and TRBJ1-6, with D perhaps matching TRBD1 (5 bases). The ends were cut back, 2 bases at V and 18 bases at J, with 17 bases in the middle. Germline V gene lookup returns CDR1 MNHEY and CDR2 SVGAGI. The CDR3 sequence is 13 residues long. CDR3 sequence: CASSYRWGDRRHF. DNA of the CDR3: TGTGCCAGCAGTTACCGGTGGGGGGATCGTCGCCACTTT.

This clonotype has only a few counts. This chain uses TRBV6-2 or TRBV6-3 with TRBJ2-7; D unresolved. The CDR3 sequence is 13 residues long. Germline values: CDR1 MNHEY, CDR2 SVGEGT. The V gene lost 8 bases and the J gene lost 0 bases, with 11 bases spanning the gap. The CDR3 sequence: CASQRPPSYEQYF. The CDR3 DNA reads as TGTGCCAGCCAAAGACCCCCCTCCTACGAGCAGTACTTC.

V and J are TRBV18 and TRBJ1-1, with D perhaps TRBD1 (5 bases). Germline assignment: CDR1 KGHSH and CDR2 LQKENI. V dropped 4 bases and J dropped 6 bases, with 9 bases sitting between them. The CDR3 loop spans 12 amino acids. This CDR3 is CASSLQVSEAFF. The CDR3 nucleotides are TGTGCCAGCTCACTACAGGTCTCTGAAGCTTTCTTT.

This chain links TRBV29-1 with TRBJ2-2; D unresolved. The tail of the sequence fits TRBJ1-1 better, so the J call may be wrong. CDR1 SQVTM and CDR2 ANQGSEA come from the germline V gene. This CDR3 is 11 amino acids long. The CDR3 DNA is TGCAGCGTTTTAAAGGACCGGGGAGCTTTCTTT. This sequence encodes CSVLKDRGAFF.

The chain links TRBV20-1 to TRBJ2-5, with D possibly TRBD1 on 6 matching bases. Germline CDR1 is DFQATT and CDR2 is SNEGSKA (reference sequence). The V end lost 0 bases, the J end lost 1 base, and 21 bases lay between the germline ends. This CDR3 comprises 18 residues. DNA of the CDR3: TGCAGTGCTAGAGAATGGATCTCGACAGGCCGACCCCAAGAGACCCAGTACTTC. Amino acid sequence: CSAREWISTGRPQETQYF.

This chain links TRBV5-4 with TRBJ1-6; perhaps TRBD1 as D (6 bases). Trimming removed 3 bases at V and 5 bases at J, with 12 bases between. The CDR3 is 15 residues long. Germline assignment: CDR1 SGHNT and CDR2 YYREEE (reference sequence). CDR3 DNA: TGTGCCAGCAGCTCTGAGGGACAAAATAATTCACCCCTCCACTTT. Translated: CASSSEGQNNSPLHF.

J is TRBJ2-5 and V is TRBV7-8, with 8 positions matching TRBD2. Losses at the gene ends were 5 bases for V and 4 bases for J; bases not matched to a gene: 12. Germline V lookup: CDR1 SGHVS, CDR2 FQNEAQ. The CDR3 is 16 residues long. The CDR3 region is CASSPSGGSLRETQYF. For the CDR3, the DNA is TGTGCCAGCAGCCCCTCGGGGGGGAGTCTACGAGAGACCCAGTACTTC.

The chain carries TRBV5-1 and TRBJ1-3; the match to TRBD1 covers 7 bases. Trimming at V came to 5 bases and at J to 0 bases, leaving 8 bases not matched to a gene. The V gene's germline CDR1 is SGHRS and CDR2 YFSETQ. The CDR3 spans 16 residues. DNA for the CDR3: TGCGCCAGCAGTGCCCAGGGGGGGTCCTCTGGAAACACCATATATTTT. It codes for CASSAQGGSSGNTIYF.

Notes on this clonotype: The junction does not match germline at one end; this may be a read error. This rearrangement joins TRBV5-1 to TRBJ2-7, with 9 positions matching TRBD1. The CDR3 is 14 residues long. Per the germline V gene, CDR1 is SGHRS and CDR2 is YFSETQ. CDR3 residues: CASSQGQGSSEQYF. In DNA form, the CDR3 reads TGCGCCAGCAGCCAGGGACAGGGTTCCTCCGAGCAGTACTTC.